These 20 T cell receptor beta chains originate from one sample sequenced in a study of cytomegalovirus exposure and HLA in healthy donors. In the PCR, 60 Vbeta and 13 Jbeta primers were used. Profiling relied on immunoSEQ multiplex PCR, and the TCRdb table lists in-frame clones only, not all of them. In the table there are almost 200,000 clones, around 79% of which are singletons. The sequenced material came from PBMCs. These receptors all stem from a male donor in good health and CMV-seropositive.

The chain links TRBV6-4 to TRBJ1-2, with 8 bases identical to TRBD1. In germline, CDR1 is MRHNA, CDR2 SNTAGT. Trimming took 5 bases from V and 5 from J; bases not matched to a gene: 7. The CDR3 is 14 residues long. The CDR3 bases are TGTGCCAGCAGTACCCCGGGGGACAGGTATGGCTACACCTTC. Protein: CASSTPGDRYGYTF.

The chain joins TRBV18 to TRBJ1-2; D unresolved. The CDR3 is 14 residues long. Germline CDR1 reads KGHSH; CDR2 reads LQKENI. V gave up 2 bases and J gave up 8 bases, with 15 bases separating them. CDR3 sequence (DNA): TGTGCCAGCTCACCAGCTAGGCAGATCGGCGGCTACACCTTC. Protein: CASSPARQIGGYTF.

The CDR3 coding sequence is TGTGCCAGTTTGGACTTCCCCTACGAGCAGTACTTC. It is translated as CASLDFPYEQYF. The V gene is TRBV19, the J gene TRBJ2-7; possibly TRBD2 for D (5 bases). V shed 8 bases and J shed 2 bases, with 10 bases lying between them. Germline V lookup: CDR1 LNHDA, CDR2 SQIVND (reference sequence). CDR3 length equals 12 residues.

This chain links TRBV12-5 with TRBJ2-1; 8 positions match TRBD1. Trimming at V came to 1 base and at J to 8 bases, leaving 7 bases not matched to a gene. CDR1 and CDR2 (germline): LGHNT, FRNRAP. This CDR3 spans 15 amino acids. In DNA form, the CDR3 reads TGTGCTAGTGGTTTGGGTGGACAGGGAGGCTATGAGCAGTTCTTC. It yields the protein CASGLGGQGGYEQFF.

The CDR3: CASSLDRLNTGELFF. As DNA, the CDR3 is TGTGCCAGCAGCCTGGACAGGCTTAACACCGGGGAGCTGTTTTTT. The gene calls are TRBV5-4 and TRBJ2-2; 7 bases map to TRBD1. Trimming took 4 bases from V and 2 from J; bases not matched to a gene: 5. The CDR3 length is 15 residues. Germline V lookup: CDR1 SGHNT, CDR2 YYREEE (reference sequence). Full variable domain (rest looked up from reference TRBV5-4 and TRBJ2-2): ETGVTQSPTHLIKTRGQQVTLRCSSQSGHNTVSWYQQALGQGPQFIFQYYREEENGRGNFPPRFSGLQFPNYSSELNVNALELDDSALYLCASSLDRLNTGELFFGEGSRLTVL.

This chain joins TRBV6-6 and TRBJ2-1; 10 positions agree with TRBD2. Germline V gives CDR1 MNHNY, CDR2 SVGAGI (reference sequence). V lost 6 bases to trimming and J lost 6 bases; unmatched junction nucleotides: 11. This CDR3 is 16 amino acids long. CDR3 residues: CASSRTLAGEVNEQFF. Written as DNA, the CDR3 is TGTGCCAGCAGCCGAACTCTAGCGGGGGAGGTCAATGAGCAGTTCTTC.

This clone appeared a few times. V and J are TRBV4-3 and TRBJ1-1, with 8 bases that match TRBD1. Germline CDR1 is LGHNA and CDR2 is YSLEER. Trimming cost V 1 base and J 3 bases; bases outside gene matches: 25. The CDR3 runs to 22 residues. CDR3 nucleotides: TGCGCCAGCAGCCAAGGGCCGCTCCGGGGCAGGGGGCGGAATTGGGATGACACTGAAGCTTTCTTT. Its protein is CASSQGPLRGRGRNWDDTEAFF.

This clone has a handful of counts. The V gene is TRBV28, the J gene TRBJ2-5, with unresolved D. This CDR3 has 12 residues. Trimming cost V 5 bases and J 5 bases, with 9 bases left between them. Germline values: CDR1 MDHEN, CDR2 SYDVKM. In DNA form, the CDR3 reads TGTGCCAGCAGTCTAGGTGCGGAGACCCAGTACTTC. This encodes CASSLGAETQYF.

J is TRBJ2-7 and V is TRBV5-5; TRBD1 agrees at 8 bases. V dropped 3 bases and J dropped 6; count of bases not matched to a gene: 11. The germline V gene encodes CDR1 SGHKS and CDR2 YYEKEE (reference sequence). This CDR3 contains 15 residues. The CDR3 protein is CASSSQGQVAGEQYF. CDR3 sequence (DNA): TGTGCCAGCAGCTCTCAGGGACAGGTAGCAGGCGAGCAGTACTTC.

The chain recombines TRBV4-1 with TRBJ1-1; D may be TRBD1 (6 bases). Germline CDR1 is MGHRA and CDR2 is YSYEKL. Trimming removed 2 bases from V and 0 bases from J, with 10 bases in between. CDR3 length equals 15 residues. This CDR3 is CASSQLQGLNTEAFF. For the CDR3, the DNA is TGCGCCAGCAGCCAATTACAGGGATTGAACACTGAAGCTTTCTTT.

V gene TRBV5-5 combines with J gene TRBJ2-7; TRBD1 agrees at 9 bases. V lost 7 bases and J lost 2; bases outside the gene matches: 4. The CDR3 length is 13 residues. The V gene's germline CDR1 is SGHKS and CDR2 YYEKEE (reference sequence). CDR3 coding DNA: TGTGCCAGCTATCGACAGGGGGCCTACGAGCAGTACTTC. Its translation is CASYRQGAYEQYF.

This chain connects TRBV30 to TRBJ1-6; D is ambiguous. The CDR3 is 14 amino acids. The V end was cut by 8 bases, the J end by 7 bases, with 18 bases between. Germline assignment: CDR1 GTSNPN and CDR2 SVGIG (reference sequence). The CDR3 DNA reads TGTGCCCAAAACCCGACGGGGAGGAATTCACCCCTCCACTTT. Encoded protein: CAQNPTGRNSPLHF.

The CDR3 DNA is TGTGCCAGCAGTACCCGACTAGCGCCCTACAATGAGCAGTTCTTC. Residues: CASSTRLAPYNEQFF. The chain carries TRBV6-6 and TRBJ2-1; 8 nucleotides match TRBD2. With V trimmed by 5 bases and J by 2 bases, 5 bases remained unmatched. The CDR3 sequence is 15 residues long. Germline V gene sequence: CDR1 MNHNY, CDR2 SVGAGI (reference sequence).

V is TRBV28 and J is TRBJ2-2; 7 bases fit TRBD1. V was clipped by 2 bases and J by 7 bases; unmatched bases: 7. The CDR3 spans 15 residues. Germline assignment: CDR1 MDHEN and CDR2 SYDVKM. CDR3 amino acids: CASSLDREYRGELFF. The CDR3 DNA sequence: TGTGCCAGCAGTTTAGACAGGGAATATCGCGGGGAGCTGTTTTTT. The full variable domain, its missing parts supplied by reference TRBV28 and TRBJ2-2, is DVKVTQSSRYLVKRTGEKVFLECVQDMDHENMFWYRQDPGLGLRLIYFSYDVKMKEKGDIPEGYSVSREKKERFSLILESASTNQTSMYLCASSLDREYRGELFFGEGSRLTVL.

V is TRBV7-8 and J is TRBJ2-7; unclear D gene. V shed 4 bases and J shed 2 bases, with 3 bases lying between them. The CDR3 has 11 amino acids. CDR1 and CDR2 from the germline V gene are SGHVS and FQNEAQ. Written as DNA, the CDR3 is TGTGCCAGCAGCTCTACCTACGAGCAGTACTTC. Amino acid sequence: CASSSTYEQYF.

This clone was seen a single time. The V and J genes are TRBV9 and TRBJ2-1; 7 positions match TRBD1. The J segment lost 6 bases and the V segment lost 3 bases, leaving 15 bases of the junction unmatched. Germline V gene lookup returns CDR1 SGDLS and CDR2 YYNGEE. The CDR3 is 17 residues long. Here the CDR3 DNA reads TGTGCCAGCAGCGCAGTACCTACGCGACAGGGCTCCAATGAGCAGTTCTTC. This gives the protein CASSAVPTRQGSNEQFF.

The chain is built from TRBV7-3 and TRBJ1-6; 7 bases are shared with TRBD1. V shed 5 bases and J 6 bases; nucleotides not matched to a gene: 7. This CDR3 comprises 15 residues. Germline V gene sequence: CDR1 SGHTA, CDR2 FQGTGA. CDR3 in DNA: TGTGCCAGCAGCCACGGGACAGCTAGTAATTCACCCCTCCACTTT. This codes for CASSHGTASNSPLHF.

This chain connects TRBV5-4 to TRBJ2-5, with TRBD2 matching over 14 bases. This CDR3 is 16 amino acids long. V dropped 3 bases and J dropped 4; count of bases not matched to a gene: 5. Germline-derived CDR1 and CDR2 are SGHNT and YYREEE (reference sequence). As DNA, the CDR3 is TGTGCCAGCAGCTCAACGGGACTAGCGGGAGTAGAGACCCAGTACTTC. Translation: CASSSTGLAGVETQYF.

Here the CDR3 reads CASRGQGWDTGELFF. The CDR3 bases are TGTGCCAGCAGGGGACAGGGTTGGGACACCGGGGAGCTGTTTTTT. The chain uses TRBV5-6 and TRBJ2-2, with 9 positions matching TRBD1. Unmatched junction bases numbered 5, after V lost 5 bases and J lost 3 bases. The CDR3 contains 15 residues. Germline V gives CDR1 SGHDT, CDR2 YYEEEE.

The gene calls are TRBV21-1 and TRBJ1-6; the D call TRBD1 from the table was never checked on the DNA. TRBV21-1 is shown as a pseudogene. This CDR3 has 16 residues. The CDR3 DNA is TGTGCCAGCAGCAAGGGGCCGGGACAGGGGAATTCACCCCTCCACTTT. Protein: CASSKGPGQGNSPLHF.